The sequence of this T cell receptor beta chain was determined in a study of T cell changes during pregnancy in multiple sclerosis. V was clipped by 4 bases and J by 8 bases, with 15 bases between them. Germline V lookup: CDR1 SGHNT, CDR2 YENEEA. The CDR3 consists of 14 residues. Sequencing used immunoSEQ multiplex PCR; TCRdb keeps in-frame clones, though not all of them. The data contain over 80,000 clones, 90% of them singletons. Sequenced material: peripheral blood, taken in the second trimester of pregnancy. This chain connects TRBV11-3 to TRBJ2-1, with D perhaps TRBD1 (6 bases). The receptor's source is a female donor in good health, enrolled as a control in a pregnancy study. The CDR3 sequence is CASSSQGSLHEQFF. The CDR3 DNA is TGTGCCAGCAGCTCACAGGGCTCCCTCCATGAGCAGTTCTTC.